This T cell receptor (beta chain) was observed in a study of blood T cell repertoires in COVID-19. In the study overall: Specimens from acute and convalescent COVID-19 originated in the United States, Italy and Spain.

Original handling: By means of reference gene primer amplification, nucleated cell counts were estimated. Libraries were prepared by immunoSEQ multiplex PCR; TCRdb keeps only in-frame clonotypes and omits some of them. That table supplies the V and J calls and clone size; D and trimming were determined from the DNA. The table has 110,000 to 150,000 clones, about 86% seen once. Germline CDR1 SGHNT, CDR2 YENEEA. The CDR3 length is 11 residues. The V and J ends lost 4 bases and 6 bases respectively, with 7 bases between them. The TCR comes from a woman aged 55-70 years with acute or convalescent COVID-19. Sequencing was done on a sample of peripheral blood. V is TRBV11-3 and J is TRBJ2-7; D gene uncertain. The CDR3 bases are TGTGCCAGCAGCTCTTCTCCCGAGCAGTACTTC. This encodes CASSSSPEQYF.